This TCR beta chain was observed in a study of response to subunit inactivated influenza vaccine. Study-wide results and caveats: With each seasonal influenza vaccination, the authors suggested, few new T cells are recruited.

The CDR3 sequence is 16 residues long. V was pared by 0 bases and J by 12 bases, with 13 bases of the junction left unmatched. Germline lookup yields CDR1 DFQATT and CDR2 SNEGSKA (reference sequence). With regard to this clonotype: The antigen remains undetermined.

A single record per CDR3 protein comes from TCRdb applying MiXCR to the RT-PCR reads. The table has around 580,000 distinct CDR3 sequences, around 15% seen once; the top ten hold roughly 10%. The specimen was PBMCs from blood, collected 11 to 12 days after vaccination. The TCR comes from a man aged 50-59 years who received an inactivated influenza vaccine. This sequence joins TRBV20-1 and TRBJ2-1; 11 positions agree with TRBD2. CDR3 protein: CSARDFPGLAVQTQFF. The DNA of the CDR3 is TGCAGTGCTAGAGACTTCCCGGGACTAGCGGTTCAGACGCAGTTCTTC.